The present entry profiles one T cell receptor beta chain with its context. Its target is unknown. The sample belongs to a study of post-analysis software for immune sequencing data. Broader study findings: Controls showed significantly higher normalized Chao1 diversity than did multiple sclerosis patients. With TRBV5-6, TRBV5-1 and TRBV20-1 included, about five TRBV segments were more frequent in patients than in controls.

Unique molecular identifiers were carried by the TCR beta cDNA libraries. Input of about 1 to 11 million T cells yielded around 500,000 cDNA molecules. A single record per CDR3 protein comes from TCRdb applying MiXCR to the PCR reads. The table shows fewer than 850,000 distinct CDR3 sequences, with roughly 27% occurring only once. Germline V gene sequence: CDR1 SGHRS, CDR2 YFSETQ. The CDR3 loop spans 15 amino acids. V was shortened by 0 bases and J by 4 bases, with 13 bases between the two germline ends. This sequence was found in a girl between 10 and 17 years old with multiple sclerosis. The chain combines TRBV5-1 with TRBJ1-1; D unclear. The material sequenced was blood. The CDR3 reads CASSLEAAHFTEAFF. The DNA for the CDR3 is TGCGCCAGCAGCTTGGAGGCAGCACACTTCACTGAAGCTTTCTTT.